This entry features one T cell receptor beta chain sequence. The source of the sample is a study of regulatory T cells in long-lasting Graves disease. Germline V gene data show CDR1 as DFQATT and CDR2 as SNEGSKA (reference sequence). The CDR3 is 16 residues long. The V gene end was trimmed by 1 base and the J gene end by 5 bases; junction bases not matched to a gene: 9. Time point denoted: persistent/refractory GD, antithyroid drugs over 5 years with positive TRAb. The TCR library used RNA extracted from PBMCs. Library construction for TCR beta used iRepertoire HTBI primers and Arm-PCR of CDR3 regions. TCRdb itself ran the multiplex PCR reads through MiXCR, one entry per CDR3 protein. Of more than 300,000 distinct CDR3 sequences in the sample, around a fifth were seen once.

The chain recombines TRBV20-1 with TRBJ1-3, with TRBD1 matching 9 bases. The input for sequencing was peripheral blood mononuclear cells (PBMCs), taken when the disease was refractory, from a patient treated with antithyroid drugs. The clonotype originates from a female donor with Graves disease. Here the CDR3 DNA reads TGCAGTGCTAGAGCCTACACAGGGGGCGATCGAAACACCATATATTTT. Translation gives CSARAYTGGDRNTIYF.